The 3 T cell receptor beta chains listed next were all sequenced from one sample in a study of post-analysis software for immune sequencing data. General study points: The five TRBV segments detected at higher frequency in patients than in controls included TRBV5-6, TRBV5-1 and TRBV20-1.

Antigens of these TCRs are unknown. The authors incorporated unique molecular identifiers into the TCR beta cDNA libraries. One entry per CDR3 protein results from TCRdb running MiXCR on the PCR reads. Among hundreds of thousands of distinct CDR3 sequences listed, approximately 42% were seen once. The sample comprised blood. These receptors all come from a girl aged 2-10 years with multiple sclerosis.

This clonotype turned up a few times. The CDR3 protein is CASSVEAGPGSPLHF. CDR3 nucleotide sequence: TGTGCCAGCAGCGTAGAGGCAGGGCCAGGCTCACCCCTCCACTTT. The rearrangement links TRBV9 to TRBJ1-6, with a tentative D call TRBD1 (5 bases). V gave up 0 bases and J gave up 10 bases, with 14 bases separating them. CDR3 length: 15 amino acids. Germline V CDR1 and CDR2: SGDLS, YYNGEE.

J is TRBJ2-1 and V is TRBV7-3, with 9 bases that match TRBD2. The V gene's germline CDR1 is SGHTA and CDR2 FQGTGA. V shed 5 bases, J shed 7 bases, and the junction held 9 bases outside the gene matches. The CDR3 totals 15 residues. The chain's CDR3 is CASSRGGTSRNEQFF. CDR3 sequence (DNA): TGTGCCAGCAGCCGGGGGGGGACTAGCAGGAATGAGCAGTTCTTC.

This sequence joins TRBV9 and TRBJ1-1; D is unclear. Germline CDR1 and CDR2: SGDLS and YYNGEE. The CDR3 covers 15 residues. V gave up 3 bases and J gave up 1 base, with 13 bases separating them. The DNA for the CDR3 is TGTGCCAGCAGCGAGAGAAGGGAACAGAACACTGAAGCTTTCTTT. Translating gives CASSERREQNTEAFF.